This passage covers 13 T cell receptor beta chains from one sample sequenced in a study of blood T cell dynamics during melanoma immunotherapy. Described time point: week 3, after first cycle of checkpoint inhibitor. TCRdb's copy holds only in-frame clones and misses some; the assay was immunoSEQ multiplex PCR. Here the sample spans 5,500 to 7,500 clones, more than 75% being singletons. Sequences were derived from blood, sampled from a patient treated with checkpoint blockade. Every receptor here comes from a human donor with melanoma. Some clones in this sample may be carry-over from other donors' samples.

The chain has TRBV5-1 and TRBJ2-3; 10 positions agree with TRBD1. Trimming cost V 0 bases and J 5 bases; bases outside gene matches: 6. Germline CDR1 is SGHRS and CDR2 is YFSETQ. The CDR3 length is 16 residues. The CDR3 nucleotides read TGCGCCAGCAGCTTGGGACAGGGGGCCACTTTAGATACGCAGTATTTT. Translating it yields CASSLGQGATLDTQYF.

This chain uses TRBV10-2 with TRBJ2-3; perhaps TRBD2 as D (5 bases). V dropped 5 bases and J dropped 6 bases, with 9 bases sitting between them. The germline gives CDR1 WSHSY, CDR2 SAAADI. This CDR3 has 12 residues. CDR3 DNA sequence: TGCGCCAGCAGTTTCCCGGGGGATACGCAGTATTTT. Its protein product is CASSFPGDTQYF.

This rearrangement joins TRBV5-6 to TRBJ2-2; TRBD1 is a possible D gene (6 bases). Germline values: CDR1 SGHDT, CDR2 YYEEEE. V was trimmed by 0 bases and J by 4 bases, leaving 13 bases between them. The CDR3 is 16 residues long. The CDR3 loop reads CASSLARQALTGELFF. The CDR3 region has the DNA TGTGCCAGCAGCTTGGCCCGACAGGCACTCACCGGGGAGCTGTTTTTT.

This sequence joins TRBV11-2 and TRBJ2-1; tentatively, D is TRBD2 (7 bases). The V end was cut by 4 bases, the J end by 2 bases, with 12 bases between. Per germline, CDR1 SGHAT and CDR2 FQNNGV. This CDR3 has 15 residues. The chain's CDR3 is CASSWGGVTYNEQFF. The CDR3 DNA follows: TGTGCCAGCAGCTGGGGGGGCGTTACCTACAATGAGCAGTTCTTC. Combining the CDR3 with reference TRBV11-2 and TRBJ2-1 gives the whole variable domain EAGVAQSPRYKIIEKRQSVAFWCNPISGHATLYWYQQILGQGPKLLIQFQNNGVVDDSQLPKDRFSAERLKGVDSTLKIQPAKLEDSAVYLCASSWGGVTYNEQFFGPGTRLTVL.

The rearrangement uses TRBV14 and TRBJ2-1, with D tentatively TRBD2 (6 bases). Germline CDR1 and CDR2: SGHDN and FVKESK. With 1 base removed from V and 7 bases from J, the gap between germline ends came to 20 bases. This CDR3 contains 17 residues. CDR3 nucleotide sequence: TGTGCCAGCAGCCAAGTGGAAGGTCTCGGGGCGGGGAATGAGCAGTTCTTC. Protein product: CASSQVEGLGAGNEQFF.

The chain couples TRBV21-1 to TRBJ2-7; the table's TRBD2 call for D was not verified on the DNA. TRBV21-1 is a documented pseudogene. The CDR3 is 14 residues long. The CDR3 spells CASSKKKPGYEQYF. In nucleotides, the CDR3 is TGTGCCAGCAGCAAAAAAAAACCCGGGTACGAGCAGTACTTC.

The rearrangement links TRBV6-5 to TRBJ2-5; weak D call: TRBD1 (5 bases). The CDR3 covers 15 residues. Trimming shortened V by 5 bases and J by 0 bases, and 13 bases separated the two germline ends. Germline loops: CDR1 MNHEY, CDR2 SVGAGI. CDR3 loop: CASSVDTADQETQYF. In DNA, the CDR3 is TGTGCCAGCAGTGTGGACACTGCCGACCAAGAGACCCAGTACTTC.

The chain combines TRBV4-2 with TRBJ1-6; 7 bases fit TRBD1. V gave up 4 bases and J gave up 9 bases; unmatched junction bases: 15. The CDR3 runs 17 residues. From germline, CDR1 is LGHNA and CDR2 YNFKEQ. The CDR3 nucleotides read TGTGCCAGCAGCCTCACACGAGGGGGGACAGCCCGTTCACCCCTCCACTTT. Translating it yields CASSLTRGGTARSPLHF.

This clone was observed once. The V and J genes are TRBV5-8 and TRBJ2-1; 9 bases match TRBD1. In germline, CDR1 is SGHTS, CDR2 YDEGEE. With 4 bases clipped from V and 3 bases from J, the junction kept 5 bases outside the gene matches. CDR3 length: 15 residues. The CDR3 DNA reads as TGTGCCAGCAGCGCCGGGACAGGGCTCTACAATGAGCAGTTCTTC. Protein product: CASSAGTGLYNEQFF.

V usage is TRBV9 and J usage is TRBJ2-1; TRBD2 matches 8 bases. This CDR3 contains 13 residues. With 6 bases clipped from V and 12 bases from J, the junction kept 11 bases outside the gene matches. Per germline, CDR1 SGDLS and CDR2 YYNGEE. The CDR3 is CASNTAGVPWQFF. The CDR3 bases are TGTGCCAGCAATACAGCGGGGGTCCCTTGGCAGTTCTTC.

The chain joins TRBV10-3 to TRBJ2-7; possible D gene TRBD1, 7 bases. The germline V gene encodes CDR1 ENHRY and CDR2 SYGVKD. V was trimmed by 10 bases and J by 3 bases, leaving 22 bases between them. The CDR3 runs to 15 residues. In DNA form, the CDR3 reads TGTGCCACAGGGGGACTTGACAGGGCTAACTACGAGCAGTACTTC. It is translated as CATGGLDRANYEQYF.

V usage is TRBV4-2 and J usage is TRBJ2-1, with 7 bases matching TRBD1. V trimming: 0 bases; J trimming: 5 bases; junction bases outside the gene matches: 7. This CDR3 has 16 residues. The germline V gene encodes CDR1 LGHNA and CDR2 YNFKEQ. This CDR3 reads CASSQDPMTGNNEQFF. The DNA of the CDR3 is TGTGCCAGCAGCCAAGATCCGATGACAGGGAACAATGAGCAGTTCTTC.

This clone was observed a single time. The V and J genes are TRBV9 and TRBJ2-1; TRBD2 is a possible D gene (5 bases). Germline V gene sequence: CDR1 SGDLS, CDR2 YYNGEE. V lost 4 bases, J lost 5 bases, and 13 bases lay in between. The CDR3 loop spans 14 amino acids. This CDR3 reads CASSTRWENNEQFF. The CDR3 DNA sequence: TGTGCCAGCAGCACCCGTTGGGAGAACAATGAGCAGTTCTTC.